Here is one T cell receptor (beta chain) with its context. Assay execution proceeded at the deep level. Among the unsorted PBMC samples, replicate PCRs used around 300 ng DNA, 25,000 to 30,000 T cell genomes. Original methodology: ImmunoSEQ output held junction-only sequences without quality scores, so filtering differed. The assay was immunoSEQ multiplex PCR, and TCRdb's table has in-frame clones only and misses some. V, J and clone size are taken as reported in that table, and D and trimming were inferred from the DNA itself. In the table there are about 480,000 clones, over 60% of which are singletons. This sample is part of a study of shared clonotypes between healthy human individuals. The length of the CDR3 is 16 residues. V shed 4 bases and J shed 3 bases, with 15 bases lying between them. Germline loops: CDR1 MNHEY, CDR2 SVGAGI.

The sequence was obtained from a woman aged 40 to 55 in good health. Some clones in this sample may be carry-over from other donors' samples. Sequenced: PBMCs. The chain is built from TRBV6-5 and TRBJ1-4, with D perhaps matching TRBD1 (6 bases). For the CDR3, the DNA is TGTGCCAGCAGTTCCCCCTCGACAGGCTCTAATGAAAAACTGTTTTTT. It specifies CASSSPSTGSNEKLFF.